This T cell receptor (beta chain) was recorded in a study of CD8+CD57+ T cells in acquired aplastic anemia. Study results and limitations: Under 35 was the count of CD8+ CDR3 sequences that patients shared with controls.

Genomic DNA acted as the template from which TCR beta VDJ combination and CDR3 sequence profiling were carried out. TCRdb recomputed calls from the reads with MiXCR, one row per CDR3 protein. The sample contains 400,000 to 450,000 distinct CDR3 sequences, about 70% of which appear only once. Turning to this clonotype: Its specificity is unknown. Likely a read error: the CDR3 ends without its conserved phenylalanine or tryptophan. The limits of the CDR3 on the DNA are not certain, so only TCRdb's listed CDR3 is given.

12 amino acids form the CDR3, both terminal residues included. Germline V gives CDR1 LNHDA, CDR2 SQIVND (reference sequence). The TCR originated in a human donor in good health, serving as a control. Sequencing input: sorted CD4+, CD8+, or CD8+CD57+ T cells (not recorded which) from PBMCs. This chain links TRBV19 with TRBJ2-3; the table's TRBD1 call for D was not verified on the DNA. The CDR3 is CASSPVGLTQSL.